This passage covers 8 T cell receptor beta chains from one sample sequenced in a study of cytomegalovirus exposure and HLA in healthy donors. Sequenced by immunoSEQ multiplex PCR; TCRdb stores in-frame clones only, minus some. The data contain about 190,000 clones, approximately 80% of them seen just once; the ten biggest clones take up roughly 7%. Sequencing was done on a sample of PBMCs. The receptors were sampled from a man between 18 and 29 years old in good health and CMV-seropositive.

The chain has TRBV4-2 and TRBJ2-1; 9 bases are shared with TRBD1. Unmatched junction bases numbered 6, after V lost 0 bases and J lost 3 bases. The CDR3 is 17 amino acids. CDR1 is LGHNA and CDR2 is YNFKEQ in the germline V gene. CDR3: CASSQDPQDRGYNEQFF. The CDR3, as DNA: TGTGCCAGCAGCCAAGATCCCCAGGACAGGGGCTACAATGAGCAGTTCTTC.

The chain employs TRBV9 and TRBJ2-7; a possible D gene is TRBD2 (6 bases). V lost 3 bases and J lost 1, with 14 bases in between. Per germline, CDR1 SGDLS and CDR2 YYNGEE. The CDR3 contains 15 residues. CDR3 sequence reads: CASSAGRDSSYEQYF. The DNA for the CDR3 is TGTGCCAGCAGCGCCGGCCGGGACTCTTCCTACGAGCAGTACTTC.

The rearrangement uses TRBV28 and TRBJ1-3; D is ambiguous. CDR1 and CDR2 from the germline V gene are MDHEN and SYDVKM. The CDR3 loop spans 14 amino acids. The ends were cut back, 4 bases at V and 3 bases at J, with 10 bases in the middle. The CDR3 DNA is TGTGCCAGCAGTTCCCGCAAGAGTGGAAACACCATATATTTT. Its protein product is CASSSRKSGNTIYF.

V is TRBV27 and J is TRBJ2-1; a weak D match, TRBD1 (6 bases). V shed 5 bases and J shed 7 bases, with 27 bases lying between them. From germline, CDR1 is MNHEY and CDR2 SMNVEV (reference sequence). This CDR3 comprises 18 residues. CDR3: CASSPFRTATRPGNEQFF. The CDR3 nucleotides are TGTGCCAGCAGTCCCTTCCGGACAGCAACCCGTCCGGGGAATGAGCAGTTCTTC.

This sequence joins TRBV27 and TRBJ1-5; D is perhaps TRBD1 (5 bases). In germline, CDR1 is MNHEY, CDR2 SMNVEV (reference sequence). The CDR3 has 15 residues. Trimming removed 2 bases at V and 0 bases at J, with 8 bases between. CDR3 DNA: TGTGCCAGCAGTTTAAAGACAGCTAGCAATCAGCCCCAGCATTTT. Protein: CASSLKTASNQPQHF.

The gene calls are TRBV11-2 and TRBJ2-3; the D gene is possibly TRBD2 (5 bases). The germline V gene encodes CDR1 SGHAT and CDR2 FQNNGV. The CDR3 contains 16 residues. The V end lost 5 bases, the J end lost 4 bases, and 19 bases lay between the germline ends. In nucleotides, the CDR3 is TGTGCCAGCAGCCTTAGGCCTTGGGGAGTCCCAGATACGCAGTATTTT. This translates into CASSLRPWGVPDTQYF.

The chain carries TRBV9 and TRBJ2-7; 7 positions agree with TRBD1. The length of the CDR3 is 14 residues. V trimming: 0 bases; J trimming: 4 bases; junction bases outside the gene matches: 4. From germline, CDR1 is SGDLS and CDR2 YYNGEE. In DNA, the CDR3 is TGTGCCAGCAGCGTAGCAGAGGGGGCGTACGAGCAGTACTTC. As protein: CASSVAEGAYEQYF. The full variable domain, completed using reference TRBV9 and TRBJ2-7, is DSGVTQTPKHLITATGQRVTLRCSPRSGDLSVYWYQQSLDQGLQFLIQYYNGEERAKGNILERFSAQQFPDLHSELNLSSLELGDSALYFCASSVAEGAYEQYFGPGTRLTVT.

V usage is TRBV27 and J usage is TRBJ2-7; 8 nucleotides line up with TRBD2. V lost 7 bases and J lost 3; bases outside the gene matches: 8. The CDR3 is 14 amino acids. Per germline, CDR1 MNHEY and CDR2 SMNVEV (reference sequence). CDR3 sequence: CASTRGGNYYEQYF. CDR3 nucleotides: TGTGCCAGCACCCGCGGGGGGAATTACTACGAGCAGTACTTC.